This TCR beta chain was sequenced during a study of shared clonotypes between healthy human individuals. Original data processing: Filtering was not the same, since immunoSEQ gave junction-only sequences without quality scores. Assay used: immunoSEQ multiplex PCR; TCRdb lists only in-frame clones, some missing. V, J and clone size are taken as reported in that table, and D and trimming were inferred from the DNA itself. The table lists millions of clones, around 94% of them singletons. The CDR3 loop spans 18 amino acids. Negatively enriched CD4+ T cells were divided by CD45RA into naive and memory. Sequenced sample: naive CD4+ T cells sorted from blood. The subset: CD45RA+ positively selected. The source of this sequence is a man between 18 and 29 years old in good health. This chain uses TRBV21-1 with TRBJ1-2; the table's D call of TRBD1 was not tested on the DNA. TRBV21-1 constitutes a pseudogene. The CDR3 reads CASSSGKVGTVFGYGYTF. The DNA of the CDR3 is TGTGCCAGCAGTTCTGGAAAAGTGGGGACAGTTTTCGGCTATGGCTACACCTTC.